Presented here are 15 T cell receptor beta chains from one specimen sequenced in a study of control samples from healthy donors and cancer patients. Measured with immunoSEQ multiplex PCR; TCRdb has only the in-frame clones, and not every one. The data contain around 170,000 clones, about 92% of them singletons. Material: blood. These receptors all stem from a man under 40 in good health.

A remark on this clone: The sample carries other DNA sequences with the same CDR3. The chain links TRBV24-1 to TRBJ1-2; TRBD1 is a possible D gene (5 bases). CDR1 is KGHDR, CDR2 SFDVKD, per germline. This CDR3 has 14 residues. The ends were cut back, 2 bases at V and 5 bases at J, with 11 bases in the middle. CDR3 loop: CATSDSGTAYGYTF. CDR3 DNA: TGTGCCACCAGTGATTCTGGGACGGCGTATGGCTACACCTTC.

V and J are TRBV9 and TRBJ2-2, with D possibly being TRBD2 (6 bases). This CDR3 has 16 residues. V was pared by 2 bases and J by 4 bases, with 15 bases between. Looked up from germline, CDR1 is SGDLS and CDR2 is YYNGEE. The CDR3 region is CASSVGSGGLTGELFF. CDR3 coding DNA: TGTGCCAGCAGCGTGGGTAGCGGAGGACTCACCGGGGAGCTGTTTTTT.

The chain employs TRBV6-5 and TRBJ2-3, with 7 bases that match TRBD1. The CDR3 totals 15 residues. The J segment lost 5 bases and the V segment lost 0 bases, leaving 5 bases of the junction unmatched. The V gene's germline CDR1 is MNHEY and CDR2 SVGAGI. The CDR3 is CASSYSDRAGDTQYF. The CDR3 DNA sequence: TGTGCCAGCAGTTACTCCGACAGGGCCGGAGATACGCAGTATTTT.

A word on this clone: Additional DNA sequences in this sample encode the identical CDR3. The chain employs TRBV12-5 and TRBJ2-2, with D unclear. The germline V gene encodes CDR1 LGHNT and CDR2 FRNRAP. Trimming removed 2 bases at V and 2 bases at J, with 9 bases between. The CDR3 contains 15 residues. The CDR3, as DNA: TGTGCTAGTGGTTTGAGGCCTCCTAACACCGGGGAGCTGTTTTTT. This sequence encodes CASGLRPPNTGELFF.

This sequence joins TRBV7-9 and TRBJ1-3; the D is unclear. CDR1 and CDR2 (germline): SEHNR, FQNEAQ (reference sequence). The CDR3 runs 16 residues. The V and J ends lost 5 bases and 1 base respectively, with 15 bases between them. Here the CDR3 reads CASSPPTSESGNTIYF. The CDR3 DNA is TGTGCCAGCAGCCCTCCAACATCGGAGTCTGGAAACACCATATATTTT.

This chain's CDR3 is CASSGRLAGGYNEQFF. The CDR3 region has the DNA TGTGCCAGCAGCGGTAGACTAGCGGGAGGTTACAATGAGCAGTTCTTC. J is TRBJ2-1 and V is TRBV11-3, with TRBD2 identical over 13 bases. Trimming removed 5 bases from V and 4 bases from J; junction bases left unmatched: 5. Germline CDR1 is SGHNT and CDR2 is YENEEA. The CDR3 loop spans 16 amino acids.

Details on this clone: This sample also contains other DNA sequences that code for the same CDR3. V usage is TRBV10-3 and J usage is TRBJ2-3; TRBD2 aligns across 14 bases. The CDR3 runs 15 residues. In germline, CDR1 is ENHRY, CDR2 SYGVKD. The V gene end was trimmed by 6 bases and the J gene end by 5 bases; junction bases not matched to a gene: 4. In nucleotides, the CDR3 is TGTGCCATCAGGGGGACTAGCGGGGGAGTAGATACGCAGTATTTT. Encoded protein: CAIRGTSGGVDTQYF.

The rearrangement joins TRBV6-5 to TRBJ1-2, with D tentatively TRBD1 (5 bases). Trimming pared 5 bases from V and 0 bases from J, leaving 13 bases between. The V gene's germline CDR1 is MNHEY and CDR2 SVGAGI. CDR3 length: 15 residues. For the CDR3, the DNA is TGTGCCAGCAGTCCCGACAGCCTAGCTAACTATGGCTACACCTTC. Amino acids: CASSPDSLANYGYTF.

V and J are TRBV6-2 or TRBV6-3 and TRBJ1-2, with 9 bases fitting TRBD1. The length of the CDR3 is 15 residues. CDR1 MNHEY and CDR2 SVGEGT come from the germline V gene. Trimming took 5 bases from V and 6 from J; bases not matched to a gene: 10. The CDR3 DNA is TGTGCCAGCAGTCCCGGACCTACAGGGGGCCATGGCTACACCTTC. Translated, it gives CASSPGPTGGHGYTF.

The chain employs TRBV7-9 and TRBJ1-6; D is unresolved. Trimming left V 5 bases short and J 7 bases short, with 12 bases between. CDR3 length: 14 amino acids. CDR1 SEHNR and CDR2 FQNEAQ come from the germline V gene (reference sequence). DNA for the CDR3: TGTGCCAGCAGCCCCCTGGACGGCAATTCACCCCTCCACTTT. Its protein is CASSPLDGNSPLHF.

The chain links TRBV5-5 to TRBJ1-1; D gene unclear. The germline CDR1 and CDR2 sequences are SGHKS and YYEKEE (reference sequence). The V and J ends lost 0 bases and 1 base respectively, with 4 bases between them. The CDR3 length is 13 residues. CDR3 coding DNA: TGTGCCAGCAGCTTGGAGGGGAACACTGAAGCTTTCTTT. Its translation: CASSLEGNTEAFF.

The count of this clone is one. V is TRBV5-4 and J is TRBJ2-7; D possibly corresponds to TRBD1 (6 bases). The CDR3 has 15 amino acids. Germline CDR1 reads SGHNT; CDR2 reads YYREEE (reference sequence). V dropped 4 bases and J dropped 0 bases, with 14 bases sitting between them. CDR3 bases: TGTGCCAGCAGCCCCCCAGGGGACCTCTCCTACGAGCAGTACTTC. Translating it yields CASSPPGDLSYEQYF.

V gene TRBV7-2 combines with J gene TRBJ2-6; tentative D call: TRBD1 (6 bases). The CDR3 extends over 17 amino acids. Per germline, CDR1 SGHTA and CDR2 FQGNSA. V shed 5 bases and J shed 0 bases, with 14 bases lying between them. DNA for the CDR3: TGTGCCAGCAGCCATGACAGGATCCTCTCTGGGGCCAACGTCCTGACTTTC. It codes for CASSHDRILSGANVLTF.

The J gene is TRBJ1-2, the V gene TRBV18, with D unclear. The germline V and J ends were trimmed by 1 base and 8 bases, with 11 bases remaining between them. The CDR3 sequence is 13 residues long. Germline loops: CDR1 KGHSH, CDR2 LQKENI. The CDR3 protein is CASSPLMAEGYTF. The CDR3 nucleotides read TGTGCCAGCTCACCACTGATGGCTGAGGGCTACACCTTC. The entire variable domain, with the rest obtained from reference TRBV18 and TRBJ1-2, is as follows: NAGVMQNPRHLVRRRGQEARLRCSPMKGHSHVYWYRQLPEEGLKFMVYLQKENIIDESGMPKERFSAEFPKEGPSILRIQQVVRGDSAAYFCASSPLMAEGYTFGSGTRLTVV.

The rearrangement uses TRBV11-2 and TRBJ2-3; D possibly uses TRBD1 or TRBD2 (5 bases each). Per the germline V gene, CDR1 is SGHAT and CDR2 is FQNNGV. Deletions cut 5 bases from V and 2 bases from J, with 11 bases between. The CDR3 totals 14 residues. CDR3 coding DNA: TGTGCCAGCAGCCCGGGGCGGGCCACAGATACGCAGTATTTT. Amino acid sequence: CASSPGRATDTQYF.